This T cell receptor (beta chain) was captured by sequencing in a study of OX40 agonist ivuxolimab in advanced cancers. At the level of the study: Past anti-PD-1, anti-PD-L1 or anti-CTLA-4 therapy was accepted, and 40% had received some. Three patients got partial responses; one had hepatocellular carcinoma and two had cutaneous melanoma.

Germline loops: CDR1 MNHEY, CDR2 SMNVEV (reference sequence). The CDR3 consists of 12 residues. The V end lost 2 bases, the J end lost 7 bases, and 9 bases lay between the germline ends. This table comes from immunoSEQ multiplex PCR, and its TCRdb copy is limited to in-frame clones, with some not included. The sample includes tens of thousands of clones, roughly nine tenths of them seen just once. This clone has just a few counts. Its specificity is unknown. Other DNA sequences in the sample encode the same CDR3. Study-wide results and limits: Researchers report that CD8+ T cells had, on average, more expanded clones than CD4+. Dosing at 0.1 to 3.0 mg/kg was accompanied by clonal expansion of CD4+ and CD8+ blood T cells by week 6.

V gene TRBV27 combines with J gene TRBJ2-7, with D perhaps given as TRBD1 or TRBD2 (5 bases each). The TCR originated in an adult with an advanced solid tumor such as melanoma, head and neck, liver or kidney cancer. The sample was CD4+ or CD8+ T cells sorted from blood, taken in a trial of the OX40 agonist ivuxolimab. The DNA of the CDR3 is TGTGCCAGCAGTTTACTGGGGGATGAGCAGTACTTC. Encoded protein: CASSLLGDEQYF.